One sample yielded the 30 T cell receptor beta chains listed below, sequenced in a study of control samples from healthy donors and cancer patients. Sequencing was performed with immunoSEQ multiplex PCR; in TCRdb, only in-frame clones are kept and a portion is missing. The data show some 150,000 clones, 89% seen once. Specimen: blood. The receptors derive from a man aged 30 to 45 in good health.

This chain uses TRBV11-3 with TRBJ2-3, with D tentatively TRBD1 or TRBD2 (5 bases each). Germline CDR1 SGHNT, CDR2 YENEEA. The CDR3 consists of 13 residues. V lost 1 base and J lost 9, with 11 bases in between. The CDR3 sequence: CASSLVPEGTQYF. The CDR3 DNA sequence: TGTGCCAGCAGCTTAGTACCAGAGGGGACGCAGTATTTT.

The V gene is TRBV11-2, the J gene TRBJ2-1; D perhaps matches TRBD2 (7 bases). The V end lost 1 base, the J end lost 7 bases, and 14 bases lay between the germline ends. Germline values: CDR1 SGHAT, CDR2 FQNNGV. CDR3 length: 15 amino acids. The CDR3, as DNA: TGTGCCAGCAGCTTAGTAGGTGGGGGGGCGAATGAGCAGTTCTTC. Its translation is CASSLVGGGANEQFF.

The chain recombines TRBV5-3 with TRBJ2-1; TRBD2 matches at 14 bases. TRBV5-3 counts as an open reading frame of uncertain function. Unmatched junction bases numbered 10, after V lost 5 bases and J lost 0 bases. This CDR3 region has 19 residues. This CDR3 reads CARSSKRTSGGSSYNEQFF. The CDR3 DNA follows: TGTGCCAGAAGTTCGAAAAGGACTAGCGGGGGGAGCTCCTACAATGAGCAGTTCTTC.

The chain is built from TRBV5-4 and TRBJ2-7; 8 bases match TRBD2. V lost 0 bases to trimming and J lost 6 bases; unmatched junction nucleotides: 8. The CDR3 extends over 15 amino acids. The V gene's germline CDR1 is SGHNT and CDR2 YYREEE (reference sequence). CDR3: CASSLAGGAEREQYF. The CDR3 DNA follows: TGTGCCAGCAGCTTGGCCGGGGGGGCCGAGCGCGAGCAGTACTTC.

This clone occurred once. Here the CDR3 reads CATSRGQGNLSGYTF. CDR3 DNA sequence: TGTGCCACCAGCAGAGGACAGGGGAACCTATCTGGCTACACCTTC. This sequence joins TRBV15 and TRBJ1-2, with 8 bases fitting TRBD1. The CDR3 spans 15 residues. The J segment lost 7 bases and the V segment lost 1 base, leaving 8 bases of the junction unmatched. The germline V gene has CDR1 LNHNV and CDR2 YYDKDF (reference sequence). The full variable domain, in which reference TRBV15 and TRBJ1-2 provide the parts outside the CDR3, is DAMVIQNPRYQVTQFGKPVTLSCSQTLNHNVMYWYQQKSSQAPKLLFHYYDKDFNNEADTPDNFQSRRPNTSFCFLDIRSPGLGDTAMYLCATSRGQGNLSGYTFGSGTRLTVV.

This sequence joins TRBV2 and TRBJ1-5; TRBD1 matches 11 bases. The V gene's germline CDR1 is SNHLY and CDR2 FYNNEI. Trimming cost V 6 bases and J 2 bases; bases outside gene matches: 3. The CDR3 runs 15 residues. The CDR3 DNA reads TGTGCCAGCAGGGACAGGGGGCCGGGCAATCAGCCCCAGCATTTT. Translated: CASRDRGPGNQPQHF.

The rearrangement uses TRBV6-5 and TRBJ2-7; the D gene could be TRBD1 or TRBD2 (5 bases each). CDR1 MNHEY and CDR2 SVGAGI come from the germline V gene. Trimming stripped 2 bases from V and 4 bases from J, with 18 bases between. This CDR3 has 16 amino acids. CDR3 DNA: TGTGCCAGCAGTTACGCCCGCTCGGGGCTAGTGTACGAGCAGTACTTC. Protein product: CASSYARSGLVYEQYF.

The V gene is TRBV7-9, the J gene TRBJ2-5; a weak D match, TRBD1 (5 bases). In germline, CDR1 is SEHNR, CDR2 FQNEAQ (reference sequence). Trimming stripped 4 bases from V and 4 bases from J, with 13 bases between. The CDR3 is 14 amino acids. This CDR3 is CASSYNMQGETQYF. CDR3 sequence (DNA): TGTGCCAGCAGCTACAATATGCAGGGAGAGACCCAGTACTTC. The whole variable domain, filled in from reference TRBV7-9 and TRBJ2-5, reads DTGVSQNPRHKITKRGQNVTFRCDPISEHNRLYWYRQTLGQGPEFLTYFQNEAQLEKSRLLSDRFSAERPKGSFSTLEIQRTEQGDSAMYLCASSYNMQGETQYFGPGTRLLVL.

The CDR3 spells CASTPFGEETQYF. In nucleotides, the CDR3 is TGTGCCAGCACCCCGTTCGGGGAAGAGACCCAGTACTTC. The chain uses TRBV13 and TRBJ2-5; maybe TRBD2 (5 bases). Germline CDR1 reads PRHDT; CDR2 reads FYEKMQ (reference sequence). CDR3 size: 13 residues. V was pared by 7 bases and J by 3 bases, with 12 bases between.

V gene TRBV5-4 combines with J gene TRBJ1-1; the D gene is possibly TRBD1 (6 bases). CDR3 length: 15 amino acids. Germline lookup yields CDR1 SGHNT and CDR2 YYREEE (reference sequence). V lost 0 bases, J lost 1 base, and 10 bases lay in between. For the CDR3, the DNA is TGTGCCAGCAGCTTGGTTCGGGGGGCGAACACTGAAGCTTTCTTT. Protein product: CASSLVRGANTEAFF.

The CDR3 DNA reads TGTGCCAGCAGCCAAATCGGGACTAACCCTACAACTGAGCAGTTCTTC. Translating gives CASSQIGTNPTTEQFF. The chain couples TRBV14 to TRBJ2-1; 7 bases are a match to TRBD2. This CDR3 spans 16 amino acids. The germline V gene encodes CDR1 SGHDN and CDR2 FVKESK. The J segment lost 9 bases and the V segment lost 2 bases, leaving 13 bases of the junction unmatched. Using reference TRBV14 and TRBJ2-1 for the parts outside the CDR3, the full variable domain is EAGVTQFPSHSVIEKGQTVTLRCDPISGHDNLYWYRRVMGKEIKFLLHFVKESKQDESGMPNNRFLAERTGGTYSTLKVQPAELEDSGVYFCASSQIGTNPTTEQFFGPGTRLTVL.

J is TRBJ2-2 and V is TRBV24-1, with TRBD2 identical over 12 bases. Germline V CDR1 and CDR2: KGHDR, SFDVKD. The CDR3 contains 14 residues. Trimming cost V 7 bases and J 8 bases; bases outside gene matches: 4. The CDR3 sequence: CATSQGTSGGELFF. The CDR3 DNA follows: TGTGCCACCAGCCAAGGGACTAGCGGGGGGGAGCTGTTTTTT.

J is TRBJ1-3 and V is TRBV15; tentative D call: TRBD1 (6 bases). The CDR3 has 16 amino acids. The ends were cut back, 0 bases at V and 2 bases at J, with 11 bases in the middle. Germline V gene sequence: CDR1 LNHNV, CDR2 YYDKDF (reference sequence). Here the CDR3 reads CATSRDRGLAGNTIYF. The CDR3 DNA reads as TGTGCCACCAGCAGAGACAGGGGACTGGCTGGAAACACCATATATTTT.

The rearrangement uses TRBV11-2 and TRBJ2-7; maybe TRBD2 (6 bases). The V gene's germline CDR1 is SGHAT and CDR2 FQNNGV. The CDR3 loop spans 14 amino acids. V was pared by 1 base and J by 6 bases, with 13 bases between. CDR3 sequence reads: CASSLVRGSGEQYF. The CDR3 nucleotides are TGTGCCAGCAGCTTAGTTCGGGGGTCCGGCGAGCAGTACTTC. Complete variable domain (other parts from reference TRBV11-2 and TRBJ2-7): EAGVAQSPRYKIIEKRQSVAFWCNPISGHATLYWYQQILGQGPKLLIQFQNNGVVDDSQLPKDRFSAERLKGVDSTLKIQPAKLEDSAVYLCASSLVRGSGEQYFGPGTRLTVT.

The chain is built from TRBV7-2 and TRBJ2-7; D unresolved. The CDR3 extends over 16 amino acids. CDR1 is SGHTA, CDR2 FQGNSA, per germline. Between the trimmed V and J ends, which lost 5 bases and 0 bases, there was a span of 17 bases. DNA of the CDR3: TGTGCCAGCAGCCGCAACCCGAGTGGAAGCTCCTACGAGCAGTACTTC. Translation: CASSRNPSGSSYEQYF.

The chain recombines TRBV9 with TRBJ2-5, with a possible D match to TRBD1 (6 bases). V was shortened by 3 bases and J by 5 bases, with 11 bases between the two germline ends. Germline CDR1 reads SGDLS; CDR2 reads YYNGEE. This CDR3 comprises 13 residues. This CDR3 reads CASSEGDRETQYF. CDR3 in DNA: TGTGCCAGCAGCGAGGGGGATAGGGAGACCCAGTACTTC.

This chain links TRBV11-2 with TRBJ2-5; D unclear. This CDR3 is built from 13 residues. Trimming stripped 0 bases from V and 6 bases from J, with 8 bases between. From germline, CDR1 is SGHAT and CDR2 FQNNGV. The CDR3 sequence: CASSLDIRQTQYF. The CDR3 nucleotides are TGTGCCAGCAGCTTAGACATCAGACAGACCCAGTACTTC.

This rearrangement joins TRBV7-2 to TRBJ1-5; 8 nucleotides agree with TRBD1. The trim removed 1 base at V and 0 bases at J, leaving 5 bases unmatched. This CDR3 is built from 17 residues. Per germline, CDR1 SGHTA and CDR2 FQGNSA. The CDR3 bases are TGTGCCAGCAGCTTAGGCCTTCAGGGGGCTAGCAATCAGCCCCAGCATTTT. Amino acids: CASSLGLQGASNQPQHF.

This clone turned up a few times. V and J are TRBV2 and TRBJ2-1; 7 nucleotides line up with TRBD2. The V and J ends lost 4 bases and 7 bases, in that order; junction bases with no gene match: 10. Germline-derived CDR1 and CDR2 are SNHLY and FYNNEI. This CDR3 has 15 residues. Written as DNA, the CDR3 is TGTGCCAGCAGTGTTTTAGGGCGGGGAGGGAATGAGCAGTTCTTC. It translates to CASSVLGRGGNEQFF.

The chain recombines TRBV7-9 with TRBJ1-2, with D maybe TRBD1 (5 bases). V gave up 2 bases and J gave up 8 bases, with 15 bases separating them. CDR3 length: 14 amino acids. Germline CDR1 and CDR2: SEHNR and FQNEAQ (reference sequence). DNA of the CDR3: TGTGCCAGCAGCTTAAATTCAGGGACCGACGGCTACACCTTC. Its protein is CASSLNSGTDGYTF.

The chain employs TRBV2 and TRBJ1-6; D is unclear. V dropped 7 bases and J dropped 0 bases, with 13 bases sitting between them. This CDR3 has 16 amino acids. Germline CDR1 SNHLY, CDR2 FYNNEI. The CDR3 spells CASKLTQSSYNSPLHF. CDR3 nucleotides: TGTGCCAGCAAACTTACGCAGAGCTCCTATAATTCACCCCTCCACTTT.

The genes are TRBV9 and TRBJ2-7, with a weak D call TRBD1 (6 bases). Per the germline V gene, CDR1 is SGDLS and CDR2 is YYNGEE. V was cut by 0 bases and J by 7 bases, with 17 bases left in between. The CDR3 spans 15 residues. The CDR3 here is CASSVGPAGVLEQYF. CDR3 sequence (DNA): TGTGCCAGCAGCGTAGGTCCGGCAGGGGTTCTAGAGCAGTACTTC.

The chain has TRBV19 and TRBJ1-2, with 10 bases aligning to TRBD1. The CDR3 has 14 amino acids. The J segment lost 4 bases and the V segment lost 6 bases, leaving 5 bases of the junction unmatched. Germline lookup yields CDR1 LNHDA and CDR2 SQIVND (reference sequence). CDR3 nucleotides: TGTGCCAGTAGCGGACAGGGGGGAAGCTATGGCTACACCTTC. Protein product: CASSGQGGSYGYTF.

This clone was found once. The V and J genes are TRBV27 and TRBJ2-5; 14 positions agree with TRBD2. The CDR3 runs to 17 residues. Germline CDR1 MNHEY, CDR2 SMNVEV (reference sequence). Trimming at V came to 3 bases and at J to 5 bases, leaving 8 bases not matched to a gene. The CDR3 here is CASSFRGGTSGSETQYF. CDR3 bases: TGTGCCAGCAGTTTTAGGGGAGGGACTAGCGGGAGTGAGACCCAGTACTTC.

The V and J genes are TRBV3-1 (or the pseudogene TRBV3-2) and TRBJ2-7; the match to TRBD2 covers 7 bases. The CDR3 loop spans 14 amino acids. The J segment lost 2 bases and the V segment lost 5 bases, leaving 6 bases of the junction unmatched. Germline V gene sequence: CDR1 LGHDT, CDR2 YNNKEL (reference sequence). The CDR3 DNA follows: TGTGCCAGCAGCAATAGCGCGGGGGCCTACGAGCAGTACTTC. Translating it yields CASSNSAGAYEQYF.

As DNA, the CDR3 is TGTGCCATCAGTGAGTCGGCCAGTAGTGGCTATGGCTACACCTTC. Amino acids: CAISESASSGYGYTF. The chain combines TRBV10-3 with TRBJ1-2; unclear D gene. The CDR3 sequence is 15 residues long. From germline, CDR1 is ENHRY and CDR2 SYGVKD. V lost 0 bases and J lost 4, with 12 bases in between.

The CDR3 is CATSPGQGTEAFF. The CDR3 nucleotides are TGTGCCACCAGTCCGGGACAGGGCACTGAAGCTTTCTTT. The chain employs TRBV24-1 and TRBJ1-1; 9 bases match TRBD1. This CDR3 has 13 residues. Germline trimming cut 6 bases from V and 4 bases from J; bases unmatched to any gene: 2. Germline V CDR1 and CDR2: KGHDR, SFDVKD.

This sequence joins TRBV5-6 and TRBJ2-3, with D hard to call. The germline V and J ends were trimmed by 0 bases and 2 bases, with 13 bases remaining between them. This CDR3 spans 16 amino acids. Germline V gene lookup returns CDR1 SGHDT and CDR2 YYEEEE. CDR3 DNA: TGTGCCAGCAGCTTGGATCGGTTGCGCTCCACAGATACGCAGTATTTT. It specifies CASSLDRLRSTDTQYF.

The V call is TRBV20-1, the J call TRBJ2-1; 9 nucleotides match TRBD1. V gave up 3 bases and J gave up 4 bases; unmatched junction bases: 4. This CDR3 has 14 residues. Germline V gene lookup returns CDR1 DFQATT and CDR2 SNEGSKA (reference sequence). The CDR3 coding sequence is TGCAGTGCTAGTAGGACAGGGGCTTACAATGAGCAGTTCTTC. This codes for CSASRTGAYNEQFF.

The chain combines TRBV19 with TRBJ1-1; 9 bases map to TRBD1. The V gene's germline CDR1 is LNHDA and CDR2 SQIVND (reference sequence). The V gene end was trimmed by 5 bases and the J gene end by 6 bases; junction bases not matched to a gene: 13. This CDR3 contains 16 residues. Written as DNA, the CDR3 is TGTGCCAGTAGTCCACACAGGGGGCGTGAGAGTCCTGAAGCTTTCTTT. Translation: CASSPHRGRESPEAFF.